This record concerns one T cell receptor beta chain sequence. Per the original data handling: Nucleated cell number was recorded as an estimate derived from reference gene primer amplification. Profiling relied on immunoSEQ multiplex PCR, and the TCRdb table lists in-frame clones only, not all of them. V, J and clone size were drawn from that table, and D and trimming were deduced from the DNA. This sample carries about 340,000 clones, about 86% of them seen once, and the ten largest clones take 2.5% to 3%. The entry originates in a study of blood T cell repertoires in COVID-19. The V end lost 1 base, the J end lost 4 bases, and 13 bases lay between the germline ends. The CDR3 runs 15 residues. Germline CDR1 and CDR2: SGHAT and FQNNGV.

The receptor's source is a man aged 30 to 45 with active or convalescent COVID-19. Material: peripheral blood. The rearrangement joins TRBV11-2 to TRBJ1-1; a possible D gene is TRBD1 (5 bases). The CDR3: CASSLVRGRGTEAFF. DNA of the CDR3: TGTGCCAGCAGCTTAGTGCGGGGTAGGGGCACTGAAGCTTTCTTT. Full variable domain (remainder filled in from reference TRBV11-2 and TRBJ1-1): EAGVAQSPRYKIIEKRQSVAFWCNPISGHATLYWYQQILGQGPKLLIQFQNNGVVDDSQLPKDRFSAERLKGVDSTLKIQPAKLEDSAVYLCASSLVRGRGTEAFFGQGTRLTVV.